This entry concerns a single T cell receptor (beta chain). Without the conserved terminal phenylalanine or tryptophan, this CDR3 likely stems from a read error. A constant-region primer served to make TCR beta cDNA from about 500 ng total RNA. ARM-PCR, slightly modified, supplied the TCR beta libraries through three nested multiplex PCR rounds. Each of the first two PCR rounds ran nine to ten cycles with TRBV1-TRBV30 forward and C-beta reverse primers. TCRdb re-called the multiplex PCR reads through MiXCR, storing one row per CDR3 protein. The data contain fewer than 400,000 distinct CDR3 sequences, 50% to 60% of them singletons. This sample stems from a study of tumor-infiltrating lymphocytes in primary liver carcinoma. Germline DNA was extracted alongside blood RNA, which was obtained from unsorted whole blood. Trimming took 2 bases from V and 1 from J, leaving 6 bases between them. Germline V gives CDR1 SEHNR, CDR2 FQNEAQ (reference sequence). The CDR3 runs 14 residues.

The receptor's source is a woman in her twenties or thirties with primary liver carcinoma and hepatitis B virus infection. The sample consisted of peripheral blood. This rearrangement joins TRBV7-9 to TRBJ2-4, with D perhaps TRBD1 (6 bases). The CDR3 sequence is CASSLQGAKNIQYL. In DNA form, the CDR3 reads TGTGCCAGCAGCTTACAGGGGGCCAAAAACATTCAGTACTTA.